The 2 T cell receptor beta chains reported below all come from one sample, sequenced in a study of regulatory T cells in long-lasting Graves disease. Indicated time point: newly diagnosed GD, antithyroid drugs for less than 3 months. Extracted RNA from PBMCs served as the source of the TCR library. The authors built TCR beta libraries using iRepertoire HTBI primers and Arm-PCR of CDR3 regions. Using its own MiXCR run on the multiplex PCR reads, TCRdb lists one record per CDR3 protein. The data hold about 300,000 distinct CDR3 sequences, with 15% to 20% observed a single time. The specimen was peripheral blood mononuclear cells (PBMCs), collected at new diagnosis, from a patient treated with antithyroid drugs. These receptors all come from a female donor with Graves disease.

J is TRBJ2-1 and V is TRBV20-1, with TRBD2 matching 12 bases. The CDR3 length is 16 residues. The ends lost 1 base at V and 2 bases at J; junction bases unmatched: 3. The germline V gene encodes CDR1 DFQATT and CDR2 SNEGSKA (reference sequence). In DNA, the CDR3 is TGCAGTGCTAGAGTGACTAGCGGGAGTCCCTACAATGAGCAGTTCTTC. Translating gives CSARVTSGSPYNEQFF.

This chain uses TRBV2 with TRBJ2-7; D could derive from TRBD1 or TRBD2 (5 bases each). Per the germline V gene, CDR1 is SNHLY and CDR2 is FYNNEI. The CDR3 totals 13 residues. V was pared by 6 bases and J by 4 bases, with 13 bases between. The CDR3 reads CASRGDGSYEQYF. CDR3 coding DNA: TGTGCCAGCAGGGGGGACGGCTCTTACGAGCAGTACTTC.